This TCR beta chain was observed in a study of T cell changes during pregnancy in multiple sclerosis. Germline V gene data show CDR1 as SGHTA and CDR2 as FQGNSA. The V end was cut by 0 bases, the J end by 0 bases, with 15 bases between. The CDR3 runs 18 residues. The table came from immunoSEQ multiplex PCR; TCRdb's copy has only in-frame clones and leaves some out. The sample lists 93,000 or so clones, about 91% occurring once. This sequence originates from a female donor with multiple sclerosis, enrolled in a pregnancy study. Material: peripheral blood, obtained before pregnancy. This chain joins TRBV7-2 and TRBJ2-1; possibly TRBD2 for D (7 bases). The CDR3 bases are TGTGCCAGCAGCTTAGCGGGGGGGGGCCTTAGCTCCTACAATGAGCAGTTCTTC. It is translated as CASSLAGGGLSSYNEQFF.